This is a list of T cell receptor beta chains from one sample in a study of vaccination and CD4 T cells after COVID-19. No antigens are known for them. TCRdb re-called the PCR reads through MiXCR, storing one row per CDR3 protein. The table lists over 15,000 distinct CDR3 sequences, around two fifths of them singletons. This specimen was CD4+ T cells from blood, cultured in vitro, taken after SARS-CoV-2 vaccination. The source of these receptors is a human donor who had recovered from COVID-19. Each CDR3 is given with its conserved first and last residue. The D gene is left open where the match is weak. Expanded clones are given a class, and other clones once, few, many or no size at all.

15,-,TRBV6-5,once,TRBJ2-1,CASSYSYGRDNEQFF
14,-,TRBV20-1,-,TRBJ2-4,CSARPGLAVNIQYF
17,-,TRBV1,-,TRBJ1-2,CTSSPEHLDRPNYGYTF
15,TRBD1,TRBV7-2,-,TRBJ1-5,CASSLQGAINQPQHF
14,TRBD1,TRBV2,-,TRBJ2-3,CASSTGGGTDTQYF
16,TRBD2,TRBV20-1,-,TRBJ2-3,CSASDVGGHRTDTQYF
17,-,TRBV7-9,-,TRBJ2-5,CASSHASGIVSGETQYF
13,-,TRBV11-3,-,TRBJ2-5,CASSQTGRETQYF
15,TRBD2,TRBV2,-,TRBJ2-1,CASSDGLGLAGWQFF
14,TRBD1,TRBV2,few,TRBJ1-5,CASNSGQGFQPQHF
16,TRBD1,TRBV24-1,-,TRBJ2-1,CATSDPTGVAFYEQFF
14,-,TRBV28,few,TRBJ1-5,CASNPEGYPQPQHF
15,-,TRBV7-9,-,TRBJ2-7,CASSLRGDGTYEQYF
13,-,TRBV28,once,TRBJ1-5,CASSTEPPKPQHF
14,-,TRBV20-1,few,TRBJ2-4,CSAKADENKNIQYF
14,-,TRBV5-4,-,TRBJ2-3,CASSLLDNTDTQYF
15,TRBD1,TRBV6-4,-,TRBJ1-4,CASSGRTGGREKLFF
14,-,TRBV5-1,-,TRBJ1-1,CASSLSRGITEAFF
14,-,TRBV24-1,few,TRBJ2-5,CATSDRGAQETQYF
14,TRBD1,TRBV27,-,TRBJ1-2,CASSSRTGEVGYTF
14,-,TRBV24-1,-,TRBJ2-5,CATSLHGTKEAQYF
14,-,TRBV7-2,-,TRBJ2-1,CASSFVQGSNEQFF
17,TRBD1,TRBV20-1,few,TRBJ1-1,CSASPATGGLMNTEAFF
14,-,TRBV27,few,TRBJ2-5,CASSLRLAQETQYF
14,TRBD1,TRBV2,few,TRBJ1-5,CASTGQGASQPQHF
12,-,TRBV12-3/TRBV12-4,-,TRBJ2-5,CASSFSRETQYF
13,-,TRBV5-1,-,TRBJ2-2,CASSLVPTGELFF
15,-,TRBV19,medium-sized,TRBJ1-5,CASTPGEANNQPQHF
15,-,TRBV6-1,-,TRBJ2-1,CASSEAAADYNEQFF
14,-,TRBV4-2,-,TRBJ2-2,CASSQDEMTGELFF
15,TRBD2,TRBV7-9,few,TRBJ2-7,CASSFLAGAHSEQYF
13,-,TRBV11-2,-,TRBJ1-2,CASSLGWVYGYTF
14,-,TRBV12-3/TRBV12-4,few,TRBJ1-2,CASTLDSSNYGYTF
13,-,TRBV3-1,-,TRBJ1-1,CASSHRDGTEAFF
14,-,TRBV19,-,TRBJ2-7,CASSRTANSYEQYF
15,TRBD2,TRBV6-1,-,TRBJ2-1,CASRGLVSSYNEQFF
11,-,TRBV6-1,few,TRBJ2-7,CASRRASEQYF
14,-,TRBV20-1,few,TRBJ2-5,CSASRELPQETQYF
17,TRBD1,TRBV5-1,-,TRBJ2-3,CASSRGQGLVGTDTQYF
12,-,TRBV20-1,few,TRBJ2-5,CSAARTAEAQYF
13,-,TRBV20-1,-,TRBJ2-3,CSATTRGLNTQYF
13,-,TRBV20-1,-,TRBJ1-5,CSASIRAGQPQHF
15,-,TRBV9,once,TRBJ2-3,CASSVGAIRTDTQYF
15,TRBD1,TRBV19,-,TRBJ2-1,CASSIRQGTYNEQFF